Presented here are 27 T cell receptor beta chains from one specimen sequenced in a study of blood T cells in healthy people across ages. A second PCR, run for roughly 7 to 12 cycles, used a sample-barcoded 5' primer plus a J-beta primer mix. TCRdb passed the 5' RACE reads through MiXCR, listing each CDR3 protein once. The sample holds under 2,000,000 distinct CDR3 sequences; less than 50% are singletons and the top ten take over 2%. Material for sequencing was blood. These receptors were collected from a woman aged 40 to 50 in good health.

Comment on this clonotype: This may come from a read error, since a much larger clone is one base off. The CDR3 reads CASSLNQGTDTQYF. CDR3 sequence (DNA): TGCGCCAGCAGCTTGAACCAGGGCACAGATACGCAGTATTTT. J is TRBJ2-3 and V is TRBV5-1; no reliable D call. This CDR3 is built from 14 residues. Trimming left V 1 base short and J 1 base short, with 7 bases between. CDR1 and CDR2 from the germline V gene are SGHRS and YFSETQ.

This clonotype was seen a single time. V gene TRBV6-5 combines with J gene TRBJ2-1; 8 bases map to TRBD2. The CDR3 length is 13 residues. The germline V gene encodes CDR1 MNHEY and CDR2 SVGAGI. With V trimmed by 8 bases and J by 7 bases, 7 bases remained unmatched. In DNA, the CDR3 is TGTGCCAGCGGCTCGGCTAGCGGGAATGAGCAGTTCTTC. Its protein product is CASGSASGNEQFF.

V gene TRBV20-1 combines with J gene TRBJ1-1, with D possibly TRBD1 on 5 matching bases. The CDR3 runs 13 residues. Germline CDR1 and CDR2: DFQATT and SNEGSKA (reference sequence). V lost 0 bases, J lost 6 bases, and 11 bases lay in between. The CDR3 DNA reads TGCAGTGCTAGAGAGGGGCCCAGACCTGAAGCTTTCTTT. Amino acid sequence: CSAREGPRPEAFF.

The chain uses TRBV7-9 and TRBJ1-3; the D is unclear. Germline V gene sequence: CDR1 SEHNR, CDR2 FQNEAQ (reference sequence). This CDR3 contains 19 residues. With 7 bases removed from V and 0 bases from J, the gap between germline ends came to 25 bases. The CDR3 loop reads CASTDPPSSEYYSGNTIYF. In nucleotides, the CDR3 is TGTGCCAGCACCGACCCTCCGAGCAGCGAATATTACTCTGGAAACACCATATATTTT.

The rearrangement joins TRBV5-1 to TRBJ1-1; the D is unclear. In germline, CDR1 is SGHRS, CDR2 YFSETQ. The CDR3 is 15 residues long. With 1 base removed from V and 1 base from J, the gap between germline ends came to 11 bases. The DNA of the CDR3 is TGCGCCAGCAGCTTGTTTCCTGGAGCGAACACTGAAGCTTTCTTT. This gives the protein CASSLFPGANTEAFF.

The rearrangement joins TRBV6-5 to TRBJ2-1, with D hard to call. The CDR3 contains 13 residues. Germline V CDR1 and CDR2: MNHEY, SVGAGI. V was trimmed by 0 bases and J by 10 bases, leaving 10 bases between them. This chain's CDR3 is CASSYSGSTEQFF. The CDR3 coding sequence is TGTGCCAGCAGTTACTCGGGTTCGACGGAGCAGTTCTTC.

In the case of this clonotype: At one of its ends the junction is not consistent with the germline gene, which may arise from a read error. The genes are TRBV7-9 and TRBJ2-3; D is undetermined. This CDR3 has 12 residues. Germline V gives CDR1 SEHNR, CDR2 FQNEAQ (reference sequence). In DNA, the CDR3 is TGTGCCAGCGGAGTAAGCACATATACGCAGTATTTT. This sequence encodes CASGVSTYTQYF.

A few counts support this clonotype. This sequence joins TRBV12-3 or TRBV12-4 and TRBJ2-7, with TRBD1 matching over 7 bases. Matching the DNA end better, TRBJ2-4 makes the J call doubtful. This CDR3 region has 14 residues. The chain's CDR3 is CASSPTGPLNIQYF. CDR3 bases: TGTGCCAGCAGTCCGACAGGGCCCTTGAACATTCAGTACTTC.

V is TRBV4-3 and J is TRBJ2-5, with a weak D call TRBD1 (5 bases). The CDR3 extends over 14 amino acids. V was trimmed by 0 bases and J by 12 bases, leaving 17 bases between them. CDR1 is LGHNA and CDR2 is YSLEER in the germline V gene. The CDR3 coding sequence is TGCGCCAGCAGCCAAGATGAAGCAGGGATGGAGAAGTACTTC. The encoded protein is CASSQDEAGMEKYF.

The chain couples TRBV20-1 to TRBJ1-5; 7 bases match TRBD1. The J segment lost 1 base and the V segment lost 5 bases, leaving 5 bases of the junction unmatched. The CDR3 runs to 14 residues. The germline V gene has CDR1 DFQATT and CDR2 SNEGSKA (reference sequence). Here the CDR3 reads CSAQPGGSNQPQHF. The CDR3 coding sequence is TGCAGTGCTCAACCAGGGGGAAGCAATCAGCCCCAGCATTTT.

Notes on this clonotype: At one of its ends the junction is not consistent with the germline gene, which may arise from a read error. The chain has TRBV7-9 and TRBJ2-5; 7 nucleotides line up with TRBD1. Per the germline V gene, CDR1 is SEHNR and CDR2 is FQNEAQ (reference sequence). This CDR3 comprises 16 residues. CDR3 protein: CAGSTGTANLQETQYF. CDR3 in DNA: TGTGCCGGCAGCACCGGGACAGCGAATTTACAAGAGACCCAGTACTTC.

The table lists this clonotype with a few counts. V gene TRBV27 combines with J gene TRBJ2-1, with D possibly being TRBD1 or TRBD2 (5 bases each). V lost 6 bases and J 9 bases, leaving 24 bases between the germline ends. The length of the CDR3 is 16 residues. The germline gives CDR1 MNHEY, CDR2 SMNVEV (reference sequence). Written as DNA, the CDR3 is TGTGCCAGCAGCCCCACCGTAACGGGACGTTACGGTGAGCAGTTCTTC. Its protein is CASSPTVTGRYGEQFF.

The CDR3 nucleotides read TGCAGTGCTAGCCGTCCGGGGGCGGGAGATACGCAGTATTTT. Amino acids: CSASRPGAGDTQYF. The chain couples TRBV20-1 to TRBJ2-3; D might be TRBD1 or TRBD2, each matching 6 bases. This CDR3 contains 14 residues. The germline CDR1 and CDR2 sequences are DFQATT and SNEGSKA (reference sequence). Trimming shortened V by 3 bases and J by 5 bases, and 15 bases separated the two germline ends.

V and J are TRBV7-6 and TRBJ1-6; no definite D call. Trimming took 1 base from V and 8 from J, leaving 12 bases between them. CDR1 SGHVS and CDR2 FNYEAQ come from the germline V gene. The CDR3 spans 15 residues. CDR3 DNA: TGTGCCAGCAGCTTAGAGGGAGGGAGCGATTCACCCCTCCACTTT. Translating it yields CASSLEGGSDSPLHF.

The chain links TRBV5-1 to TRBJ2-5; tentative D call: TRBD1 (6 bases). Germline V gives CDR1 SGHRS, CDR2 YFSETQ. Between the trimmed V and J ends, which lost 5 bases and 5 bases, there was a span of 19 bases. The length of the CDR3 is 15 residues. The CDR3: CASRNDRKLRETQYF. The CDR3 region has the DNA TGCGCCAGCAGAAACGACAGGAAGCTCCGGGAGACCCAGTACTTC.

The chain has TRBV9 and TRBJ2-3; TRBD1 agrees at 9 bases. V was pared by 2 bases and J by 1 base, with 8 bases of the junction left unmatched. This CDR3 is 17 amino acids long. From germline, CDR1 is SGDLS and CDR2 YYNGEE. The CDR3 reads CASSVRPRDRGTDTQYF. CDR3 coding DNA: TGTGCCAGCAGCGTGAGGCCCCGGGACAGGGGCACAGATACGCAGTATTTT.

This chain connects TRBV12-3 or TRBV12-4 to TRBJ2-1; no clear D. The CDR3 totals 13 residues. The V end lost 6 bases, the J end lost 5 bases, and 11 bases lay between the germline ends. CDR3 residues: CASSVNSNNEQFF. As DNA, the CDR3 is TGTGCCAGCAGCGTAAACTCGAACAATGAGCAGTTCTTC.

The gene calls are TRBV20-1 and TRBJ2-7; 9 nucleotides line up with TRBD1. Germline V gene data show CDR1 as DFQATT and CDR2 as SNEGSKA (reference sequence). CDR3 length: 15 amino acids. V lost 1 base and J lost 6; bases outside the gene matches: 10. The CDR3 coding sequence is TGCAGTGCTAGAGTACAGGGGGCGAAACAGTCCGAGCAGTACTTC. Its protein is CSARVQGAKQSEQYF.

This clonotype has a single count. This sequence joins TRBV20-1 and TRBJ2-7; D might be TRBD1 (5 bases). CDR3 length: 14 amino acids. Germline V lookup: CDR1 DFQATT, CDR2 SNEGSKA (reference sequence). Trimming cost V 4 bases and J 2 bases, with 15 bases left between them. The CDR3 DNA is TGCAGTGCTATTTATGCGGACAAACCCTACGAGCAGTACTTC. It yields the protein CSAIYADKPYEQYF.

The chain employs TRBV9 and TRBJ2-5, with D unclear. V was cut by 4 bases and J by 3 bases, with 16 bases left in between. The CDR3 runs to 15 residues. Looked up from germline, CDR1 is SGDLS and CDR2 is YYNGEE. The CDR3 sequence is CASSHVSSHKETQYF. DNA for the CDR3: TGTGCCAGCAGCCATGTCTCATCTCATAAAGAGACCCAGTACTTC.

The chain combines TRBV27 with TRBJ2-7; D remains unclear. Germline assignment: CDR1 MNHEY and CDR2 SMNVEV (reference sequence). This CDR3 has 15 amino acids. Trimming took 2 bases from V and 0 from J, leaving 11 bases between them. This CDR3 reads CASSLEPGLSYEQYF. In DNA form, the CDR3 reads TGTGCCAGCAGTTTAGAACCAGGCCTCTCCTACGAGCAGTACTTC.

Comments on this clonotype: The junction shows a germline mismatch at one end, possibly a read error. This chain connects TRBV29-1 to TRBJ2-3; no reliable D call. Germline lookup yields CDR1 SQVTM and CDR2 ANQGSEA. This CDR3 comprises 12 residues. CDR3 amino acids: CGVGNSASTQYF. CDR3 sequence (DNA): TGCGGCGTTGGTAATTCAGCTAGTACGCAGTATTTT.

This clonotype was counted only a few times. V is TRBV7-2 and J is TRBJ2-3; D is perhaps TRBD1 or TRBD2 (5 bases each). V lost 1 base to trimming and J lost 1 base, with 12 bases between them. The CDR3 covers 16 residues. Germline CDR1 is SGHTA and CDR2 is FQGNSA. As DNA, the CDR3 is TGTGCCAGCAGCTTAGATGCCGGGGCGGGCACAGATACGCAGTATTTT. This codes for CASSLDAGAGTDTQYF.

The CDR3 nucleotides are TGTGCCAGCAGCTTAGGCCCCTGGGGGTCCAACTACGAGCAGTACTTC. Translation: CASSLGPWGSNYEQYF. The chain has TRBV7-2 and TRBJ2-7, with D possibly being TRBD1 or TRBD2 (5 bases each). From germline, CDR1 is SGHTA and CDR2 FQGNSA. V shed 1 base and J shed 3 bases, with 16 bases lying between them. The CDR3 consists of 16 residues.

The V call is TRBV20-1, the J call TRBJ1-1; TRBD1 agrees at 12 bases. The CDR3 extends over 17 amino acids. Looked up from germline, CDR1 is DFQATT and CDR2 is SNEGSKA (reference sequence). V trimming: 6 bases; J trimming: 3 bases; junction bases outside the gene matches: 14. CDR3 protein: CSARGTGGFFGDTEAFF. In DNA form, the CDR3 reads TGCAGTGCGCGTGGGACAGGGGGCTTCTTTGGAGACACTGAAGCTTTCTTT.

This sequence joins TRBV28 and TRBJ2-5, with 9 bases that match TRBD1. Germline V gene data show CDR1 as MDHEN and CDR2 as SYDVKM. V shed 5 bases, J shed 2 bases, and the junction held 9 bases outside the gene matches. The CDR3 contains 16 residues. The CDR3 loop reads CASSPGQGNWQETQYF. Here the CDR3 DNA reads TGTGCCAGCAGTCCTGGACAGGGGAATTGGCAAGAGACCCAGTACTTC. Full variable domain (outside the CDR3, taken from reference TRBV28 and TRBJ2-5): DVKVTQSSRYLVKRTGEKVFLECVQDMDHENMFWYRQDPGLGLRLIYFSYDVKMKEKGDIPEGYSVSREKKERFSLILESASTNQTSMYLCASSPGQGNWQETQYFGPGTRLLVL.

The CDR3 nucleotides read TGTGCCAGCAGCCCCAGATGGGCCGGGGAGCTGTTTTTT. Translation gives CASSPRWAGELFF. The V and J genes are TRBV7-2 and TRBJ2-2; D remains ambiguous. CDR1 is SGHTA and CDR2 is FQGNSA in the germline V gene. Trimming pared 5 bases from V and 6 bases from J, leaving 10 bases between. This CDR3 spans 13 amino acids.